Following are 25 T cell receptor beta chains from one sample sequenced in a study of T cells after posttransplantation cyclophosphamide. Assay: immunoSEQ multiplex PCR; the TCRdb copy retains only in-frame clones and omits some. The sample yields more than 7,500 clones, without any singletons. Busulfan-fludarabine conditioning, marrow transplant, and cyclophosphamide on days +3 and +4 were administered. Sequenced here: PBMCs, sampled 350 to 370 days after allogeneic stem cell transplant with posttransplant cyclophosphamide. The origin of the receptors is a male patient aged 50 or older who received an allogeneic stem cell transplant from a related donor and was CMV-positive. Among the T cells, some may be from the graft donor.

This clone rates as medium-sized. The chain couples TRBV25-1 to TRBJ2-2, with 11 bases lining up with TRBD1. In germline, CDR1 is MGHDK, CDR2 SYGVNS. The CDR3 is 15 amino acids. V shed 4 bases and J 5 bases; nucleotides not matched to a gene: 3. CDR3 DNA sequence: TGTGCCAGCAGTGTCGGACAGGGGGCTACCGGGGAGCTGTTTTTT. As protein: CASSVGQGATGELFF.

This clone was counted at least ten times. The rearrangement links TRBV5-4 to TRBJ1-3; 7 bases line up with TRBD1. CDR1 SGHNT and CDR2 YYREEE come from the germline V gene (reference sequence). CDR3 length: 16 amino acids. V was clipped by 2 bases and J by 0 bases; unmatched bases: 5. CDR3 protein: CASSFRQGRSGNTIYF. The CDR3 DNA follows: TGTGCCAGCAGCTTCCGACAGGGCCGCTCTGGAAACACCATATATTTT.

At least ten counts were recorded for this clone. The V gene is TRBV27, the J gene TRBJ2-1; TRBD2 matches at 7 bases. V trimming: 7 bases; J trimming: 9 bases; junction bases outside the gene matches: 3. Germline V gene lookup returns CDR1 MNHEY and CDR2 SMNVEV (reference sequence). The CDR3 has 11 amino acids. The CDR3 spells CASTRGVEQFF. CDR3 sequence (DNA): TGTGCCAGCACCCGGGGGGTTGAGCAGTTCTTC.

In this sample, this clone turned up many times. The V call is TRBV23-1, the J call TRBJ1-1; 11 positions agree with TRBD1. TRBV23-1 is treated as an ORF (open reading frame) with a function not yet certain. The length of the CDR3 is 18 residues. Trimming at V came to 4 bases and at J to 0 bases, leaving 10 bases not matched to a gene. Here the CDR3 DNA reads TGCGCCAGCAGTCTTCGACCGGGACAGGGGGTGATGAACACTGAAGCTTTCTTT. Protein: CASSLRPGQGVMNTEAFF.

This clone was seen repeatedly, ten times or more. The J gene is TRBJ1-1, the V gene TRBV11-2, with a tentative D call TRBD1 (5 bases). Germline loops: CDR1 SGHAT, CDR2 FQNNGV. This CDR3 region has 13 residues. The V end was cut by 4 bases, the J end by 4 bases, with 10 bases between. The CDR3 spells CASSSTEFTEAFF. The CDR3 region has the DNA TGTGCCAGCAGCTCGACAGAATTCACTGAAGCTTTCTTT.

The sample holds many counts of this clone. The chain employs TRBV30 and TRBJ2-7, with TRBD2 as a possible D gene (6 bases). V lost 7 bases, J lost 7 bases, and 20 bases lay in between. The CDR3 length is 13 residues. CDR1 GTSNPN and CDR2 SVGIG come from the germline V gene (reference sequence). The CDR3 nucleotides are TGTGCCTCTTCCCGGGACTCCTCGAGAGAGCAGTACTTC. This gives the protein CASSRDSSREQYF.

This clone was seen repeatedly, ten times or more. This chain connects TRBV25-1 to TRBJ1-1; maybe TRBD1 (5 bases). The CDR3 has 13 amino acids. In germline, CDR1 is MGHDK, CDR2 SYGVNS. V lost 8 bases, J lost 3 bases, and 13 bases lay in between. The CDR3 DNA is TGTGCCAGCGCCCGGGGGGGGGACACTGAAGCTTTCTTT. Protein: CASARGGDTEAFF.

In its sample, this clone was seen many times. The CDR3 protein is CASSVNRGQETQYF. The DNA of the CDR3 is TGTGCCAGCAGCGTCAACAGGGGGCAAGAGACCCAGTACTTC. The rearrangement joins TRBV9 to TRBJ2-5, with 8 bases lining up with TRBD1. J was trimmed by 2 bases and V by 2 bases; bases with no gene match: 2. From germline, CDR1 is SGDLS and CDR2 YYNGEE. This CDR3 spans 14 amino acids.

A few counts support this clone. This chain connects TRBV18 to TRBJ1-6; 10 nucleotides align to TRBD1. The V and J ends lost 6 bases and 13 bases, in that order; junction bases with no gene match: 18. This CDR3 spans 17 amino acids. Looked up from germline, CDR1 is KGHSH and CDR2 is LQKENI. DNA of the CDR3: TGTGCCAGCTCTTCGGGACAGGGGACGGTGGGCACTTGGCCCCTCCACTTT. Amino acids: CASSSGQGTVGTWPLHF.

This clone came up many times. The chain uses TRBV5-1 and TRBJ2-1, with 10 bases matching TRBD2. Trimming removed 3 bases from V and 9 bases from J; junction bases left unmatched: 12. Germline loops: CDR1 SGHRS, CDR2 YFSETQ. CDR3 length: 16 amino acids. CDR3 sequence reads: CASSWTLAGTGFEQFF. CDR3 nucleotide sequence: TGCGCCAGCAGCTGGACACTAGCGGGAACTGGATTTGAGCAGTTCTTC.

The sample holds many counts of this clone. This chain uses TRBV5-1 with TRBJ1-1; TRBD1 is a possible D gene (5 bases). V dropped 6 bases and J dropped 12 bases, with 21 bases sitting between them. The germline gives CDR1 SGHRS, CDR2 YFSETQ. The length of the CDR3 is 13 residues. The CDR3 region has the DNA TGCGCCAGCATACGAGGCGGGACGAGTATAACTTTCTTT. This translates into CASIRGGTSITFF.

This clone was seen many times. V and J are TRBV29-1 and TRBJ2-1; possible D gene TRBD1, 5 bases. The CDR3 consists of 14 residues. Germline CDR1 SQVTM, CDR2 ANQGSEA. The ends were cut back, 5 bases at V and 0 bases at J, with 11 bases in the middle. Written as DNA, the CDR3 is TGCAGCGTTCTAAGGGGAACCTCCTACAATGAGCAGTTCTTC. Its protein is CSVLRGTSYNEQFF.

This clone was counted many times. The chain carries TRBV5-8 and TRBJ1-1, with D perhaps matching TRBD1 (6 bases). Germline assignment: CDR1 SGHTS and CDR2 YDEGEE. This CDR3 is 16 amino acids long. Trimming left V 0 bases short and J 6 bases short, with 18 bases between. CDR3 protein: CASSLAGNLHRAEAFF. The DNA for the CDR3 is TGTGCCAGCAGCTTGGCCGGGAATTTGCACAGGGCTGAAGCTTTCTTT.

This clone came up many times. The chain recombines TRBV16 with TRBJ2-5; D unresolved. The CDR3 totals 13 residues. From germline, CDR1 is KGHSY and CDR2 FQNENV. Trimming removed 5 bases at V and 5 bases at J, with 12 bases between. For the CDR3, the DNA is TGTGCCAGCAGCGTCCTATCCGGGGAGACCCAGTACTTC. Protein sequence: CASSVLSGETQYF. Complete variable domain (other parts from reference TRBV16 and TRBJ2-5): GEEVAQTPKHLVRGEGQKAKLYCAPIKGHSYVFWYQQVLKNEFKFLISFQNENVFDETGMPKERFSAKCLPNSPCSLEIQATKLEDSAVYFCASSVLSGETQYFGPGTRLLVL.

This clone was observed many times. The J gene is TRBJ2-7, the V gene TRBV30; 10 nucleotides match TRBD1. The CDR3 runs to 14 residues. The V gene's germline CDR1 is GTSNPN and CDR2 SVGIG (reference sequence). V shed 4 bases, J shed 6 bases, and the junction held 9 bases outside the gene matches. In DNA form, the CDR3 reads TGTGCCTGGACAACCGGGACAGGGGTCGTCGAGCAGTACTTC. Its protein product is CAWTTGTGVVEQYF. The whole variable domain, filled in from reference TRBV30 and TRBJ2-7, reads SQTIHQWPATLVQPVGSPLSLECTVEGTSNPNLYWYRQAAGRGLQLLFYSVGIGQISSEVPQNLSASRPQDRQFILSSKKLLLSDSGFYLCAWTTGTGVVEQYFGPGTRLTVT.

This clone was seen more than once but under ten times. The rearrangement joins TRBV15 to TRBJ2-2; either TRBD1 or TRBD2 may supply D (6 bases each). V was cut by 4 bases and J by 7 bases, with 16 bases left in between. CDR3 length equals 15 residues. The V gene's germline CDR1 is LNHNV and CDR2 YYDKDF (reference sequence). CDR3 loop: CATSKEGGTGGELFF. The CDR3 DNA reads TGTGCCACCAGCAAAGAGGGGGGAACCGGCGGGGAGCTGTTTTTT. Using reference TRBV15 and TRBJ2-2 for the parts outside the CDR3, the full variable domain is DAMVIQNPRYQVTQFGKPVTLSCSQTLNHNVMYWYQQKSSQAPKLLFHYYDKDFNNEADTPDNFQSRRPNTSFCFLDIRSPGLGDTAMYLCATSKEGGTGGELFFGEGSRLTVL.

This clone was recorded many times. The chain couples TRBV7-2 to TRBJ1-2; TRBD1 matches at 8 bases. Germline assignment: CDR1 SGHTA and CDR2 FQGNSA. CDR3 size: 13 residues. J lost 6 bases, V lost 3 bases, and 3 bases had no gene match. CDR3 sequence reads: CASSLTGVDGYTF. CDR3 nucleotides: TGTGCCAGCAGCTTGACAGGGGTTGATGGCTACACCTTC.

This clone appeared many times. V and J are TRBV7-8 and TRBJ1-5; TRBD1 matches at 9 bases. The CDR3 sequence is 18 residues long. Looked up from germline, CDR1 is SGHVS and CDR2 is FQNEAQ. Trimming removed 1 base from V and 0 bases from J; junction bases left unmatched: 7. The CDR3 DNA sequence: TGTGCCAGCAGCTTAGGCGTACAGGGGGCCGATAGCAATCAGCCCCAGCATTTT. Its protein product is CASSLGVQGADSNQPQHF.

This clone has a handful of counts. This rearrangement joins TRBV30 to TRBJ1-6; D gene uncertain. The CDR3 is 15 amino acids. The germline V and J ends were trimmed by 4 bases and 9 bases, with 19 bases remaining between them. The germline V gene has CDR1 GTSNPN and CDR2 SVGIG (reference sequence). The CDR3 DNA reads as TGTGCCTGGACTCTCCGGGGTGGAGAGTTTTCACCCCTCCACTTT. Its translation: CAWTLRGGEFSPLHF. Full variable domain (remainder filled in from reference TRBV30 and TRBJ1-6): SQTIHQWPATLVQPVGSPLSLECTVEGTSNPNLYWYRQAAGRGLQLLFYSVGIGQISSEVPQNLSASRPQDRQFILSSKKLLLSDSGFYLCAWTLRGGEFSPLHFGNGTRLTVT.

This clone was seen many times. The rearrangement joins TRBV7-9 to TRBJ2-1, with 9 bases matching TRBD2. The CDR3 is made up of 15 amino acids. Per the germline V gene, CDR1 is SEHNR and CDR2 is FQNEAQ (reference sequence). The trim removed 7 bases at V and 2 bases at J, leaving 6 bases unmatched. The CDR3 DNA reads as TGTGCCAGCACTTTTAGCGGGGGAACCTACAATGAGCAGTTCTTC. Its protein product is CASTFSGGTYNEQFF.

This clone has a count of ten or more. The V call is TRBV5-8, the J call TRBJ2-1; 7 bases are shared with TRBD2. Trimming took 6 bases from V and 6 from J; bases not matched to a gene: 9. Germline CDR1 reads SGHTS; CDR2 reads YDEGEE. The length of the CDR3 is 14 residues. The CDR3: CASTPGGGTNEQFF. CDR3 in DNA: TGTGCCAGCACCCCTGGCGGGGGAACCAATGAGCAGTTCTTC.

This clone was counted at least ten times. The rearrangement links TRBV5-6 to TRBJ2-5, with D possibly matching TRBD1 (7 bases). Germline V CDR1 and CDR2: SGHDT, YYEEEE. V was clipped by 1 base and J by 4 bases, with 14 bases between them. This CDR3 is built from 15 residues. As DNA, the CDR3 is TGTGCCAGCAGCTTGCGGGCAGGGGGGCGAGAGACCCAGTACTTC. Amino acids: CASSLRAGGRETQYF.

This clone has a count of ten or more. The genes are TRBV5-6 and TRBJ1-1; perhaps TRBD1 as D (5 bases). V lost 3 bases and J 1 base, leaving 13 bases between the germline ends. The CDR3 sequence is 15 residues long. Per the germline V gene, CDR1 is SGHDT and CDR2 is YYEEEE. The CDR3, as DNA: TGTGCCAGCAGCTCCCCCCATAGGGGGAACACTGAAGCTTTCTTT. Translating it yields CASSSPHRGNTEAFF. Complete variable domain (other parts from reference TRBV5-6 and TRBJ1-1): DAGVTQSPTHLIKTRGQQVTLRCSPKSGHDTVSWYQQALGQGPQFIFQYYEEEERQRGNFPDRFSGHQFPNYSSELNVNALLLGDSALYLCASSSPHRGNTEAFFGQGTRLTVV.

This clone appeared many times. The genes are TRBV6-6 and TRBJ1-1; TRBD1 might be the D (6 bases). V shed 4 bases and J shed 5 bases, with 8 bases lying between them. The germline CDR1 and CDR2 sequences are MNHNY and SVGAGI (reference sequence). This CDR3 region has 12 residues. This CDR3 is CASSFTGTEAFF. The CDR3 DNA follows: TGTGCCAGCAGTTTCACAGGGACTGAAGCTTTCTTT.

The sample holds many counts of this clone. V and J are TRBV18 and TRBJ1-5, with 9 bases aligning to TRBD1. CDR3 length equals 15 residues. The V gene end was trimmed by 4 bases and the J gene end by 7 bases; junction bases not matched to a gene: 8. Germline loops: CDR1 KGHSH, CDR2 LQKENI. The chain's CDR3 is CASSLRTGEGQPQHF. The CDR3 DNA reads as TGTGCCAGCTCACTAAGGACAGGGGAGGGGCAGCCCCAGCATTTT. The full variable domain, completed using reference TRBV18 and TRBJ1-5, is NAGVMQNPRHLVRRRGQEARLRCSPMKGHSHVYWYRQLPEEGLKFMVYLQKENIIDESGMPKERFSAEFPKEGPSILRIQQVVRGDSAAYFCASSLRTGEGQPQHFGDGTRLSIL.